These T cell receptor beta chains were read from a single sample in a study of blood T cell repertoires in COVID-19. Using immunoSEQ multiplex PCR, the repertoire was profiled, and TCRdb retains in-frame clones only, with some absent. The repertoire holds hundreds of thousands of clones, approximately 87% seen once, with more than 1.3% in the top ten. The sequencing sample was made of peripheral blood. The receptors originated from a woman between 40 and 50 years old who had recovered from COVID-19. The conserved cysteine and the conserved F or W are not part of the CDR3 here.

cdr3_aa: ASSAGLFGADTQY
j_call: TRBJ2-3
v_call: TRBV28

cdr3_aa: ASSNRQRVQWTEAF
j_call: TRBJ1-1
v_call: TRBV21-1

cdr3_aa: ASSPAGSYEQY
j_call: TRBJ2-7
v_call: TRBV5-1

cdr3_aa: ASSPGEGITEAF
j_call: TRBJ1-1
v_call: TRBV19

cdr3_aa: ASSQENRGRLGYT
j_call: TRBJ1-2
v_call: TRBV4-3

cdr3_aa: ASSPNSGGVGTEAF
j_call: TRBJ1-1
v_call: TRBV18

cdr3_aa: AISWAGLGEQY
j_call: TRBJ2-7
v_call: TRBV10-3

cdr3_aa: ASSTGSNQPQH
j_call: TRBJ1-5
v_call: TRBV6-2/TRBV6-3

cdr3_aa: AISERVSSEQY
j_call: TRBJ2-7
v_call: TRBV10-3

cdr3_aa: ASSQATAYYEQY
j_call: TRBJ2-7
v_call: TRBV3-1/TRBV3-2

cdr3_aa: ASSLLTGTNYGYT
j_call: TRBJ1-2
v_call: TRBV5-6

cdr3_aa: ASSIRGETEAF
j_call: TRBJ1-1
v_call: TRBV19

cdr3_aa: ASSKTDRVSGYT
j_call: TRBJ1-2
v_call: TRBV6-5

cdr3_aa: ASNEAYTEAF
j_call: TRBJ1-1
v_call: TRBV7-2

cdr3_aa: ASSPGQGTYEQY
j_call: TRBJ2-7
v_call: TRBV13

cdr3_aa: ASRSGQGDDGYT
j_call: TRBJ1-2
v_call: TRBV19

cdr3_aa: AWSVRRDTEAF
j_call: TRBJ1-1
v_call: TRBV30

cdr3_aa: ASSVQGAREQY
j_call: TRBJ2-7
v_call: TRBV25-1

cdr3_aa: ASSLGPGSYEQY
j_call: TRBJ2-7
v_call: TRBV5-1

cdr3_aa: AISDLQGMSLAF
j_call: TRBJ1-1
v_call: TRBV10-3

cdr3_aa: ASSAMWRYTDTQY
j_call: TRBJ2-3
v_call: TRBV5-6

cdr3_aa: ASSATSGGAETQY
j_call: TRBJ2-5
v_call: TRBV7-3

cdr3_aa: ASGAGPKLF
j_call: TRBJ1-4
v_call: TRBV19

cdr3_aa: ASSSGQAESDTQY
j_call: TRBJ2-3
v_call: TRBV7-9

cdr3_aa: ASSKFRPPPYEQY
j_call: TRBJ2-7
v_call: TRBV21-1

cdr3_aa: ASILGTLNYGYT
j_call: TRBJ1-2
v_call: TRBV19

cdr3_aa: ASSLVTGGHYEQY
j_call: TRBJ2-7
v_call: TRBV5-4

cdr3_aa: ASSLGDFGDEQY
j_call: TRBJ2-7
v_call: TRBV5-1